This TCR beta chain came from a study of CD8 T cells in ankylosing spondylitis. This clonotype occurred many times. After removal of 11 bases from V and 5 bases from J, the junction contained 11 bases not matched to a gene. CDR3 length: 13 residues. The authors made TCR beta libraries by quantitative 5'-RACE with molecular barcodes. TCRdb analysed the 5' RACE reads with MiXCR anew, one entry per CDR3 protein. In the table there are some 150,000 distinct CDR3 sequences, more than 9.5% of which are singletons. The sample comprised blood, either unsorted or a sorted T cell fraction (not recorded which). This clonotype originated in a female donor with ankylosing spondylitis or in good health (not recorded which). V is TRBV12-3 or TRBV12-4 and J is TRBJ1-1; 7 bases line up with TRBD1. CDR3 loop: CAGGEGARTEAFF. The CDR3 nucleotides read TGTGCCGGAGGGGAGGGGGCCAGAACTGAAGCTTTCTTT.